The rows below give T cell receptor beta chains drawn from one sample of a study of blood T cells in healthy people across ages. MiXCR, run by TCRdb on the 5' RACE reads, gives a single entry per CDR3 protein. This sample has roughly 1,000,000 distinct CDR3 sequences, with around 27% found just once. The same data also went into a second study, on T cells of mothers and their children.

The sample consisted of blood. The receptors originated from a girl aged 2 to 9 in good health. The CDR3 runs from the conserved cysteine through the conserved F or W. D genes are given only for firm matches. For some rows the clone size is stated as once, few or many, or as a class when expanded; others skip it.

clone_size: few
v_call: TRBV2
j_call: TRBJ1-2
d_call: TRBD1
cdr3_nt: TGTGCCAGCAAGACAGGGGAAGGCTATGGCTACACCTTC
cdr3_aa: CASKTGEGYGYTF

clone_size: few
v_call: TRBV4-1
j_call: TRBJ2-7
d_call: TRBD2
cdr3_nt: TGCGCCAGCAGCCAAGTAGCGGGAATTGTCTACGAGCAGTACTTC
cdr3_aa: CASSQVAGIVYEQYF

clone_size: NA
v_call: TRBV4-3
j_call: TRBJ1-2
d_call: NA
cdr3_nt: TGCGCCAGCAGCCAAGATGGTCTCGGGTCCTATGGCTACACCTTC
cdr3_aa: CASSQDGLGSYGYTF

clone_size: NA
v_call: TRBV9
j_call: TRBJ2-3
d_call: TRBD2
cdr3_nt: TGTGCCAGCAGCTCGGGACTACTCATGTATACGCAGTATTTT
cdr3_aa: CASSSGLLMYTQYF

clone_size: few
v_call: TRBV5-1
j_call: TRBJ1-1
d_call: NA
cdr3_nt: TGCGCCAGCAGCTTGAACAGGGCGCAGGGTTGGGCTGAAGCTTTCTTT
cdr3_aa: CASSLNRAQGWAEAFF

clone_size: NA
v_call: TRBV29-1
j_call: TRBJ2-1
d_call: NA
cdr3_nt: TGCAGCGTTGGTTTGGGCGAGCAGTTCTTC
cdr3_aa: CSVGLGEQFF

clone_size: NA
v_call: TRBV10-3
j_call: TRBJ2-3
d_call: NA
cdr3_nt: TGTGCCATCAGTGATGAGCGGCATCCGTATTTT
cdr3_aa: CAISDERHPYF

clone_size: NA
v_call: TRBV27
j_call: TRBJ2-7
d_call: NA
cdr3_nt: TGTGCCAGCAGTTTGCAGGGCTCCTACGAGCAGCACTTC
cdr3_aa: CASSLQGSYEQHF

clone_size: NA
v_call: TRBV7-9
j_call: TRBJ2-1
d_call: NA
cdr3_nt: TGTGCCAGCAGCTATAGAGGATCCAATGAGCAGTTCTTC
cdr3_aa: CASSYRGSNEQFF

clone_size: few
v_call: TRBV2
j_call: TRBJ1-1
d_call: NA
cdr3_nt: TGTGCCAGCAGTGAAGCGACAGTCACTGAAGCTTTCTTT
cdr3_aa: CASSEATVTEAFF